The T cell receptor (beta chain) under discussion was sequenced for a study of tumor and adjacent non-tumor tissue in lung cancer. V dropped 8 bases and J dropped 0 bases, with 9 bases sitting between them. CDR1 and CDR2 (germline): SQVTM, ANQGSEA. This CDR3 comprises 12 residues. About this clonotype itself: Since the CDR3 does not end with the conserved phenylalanine or tryptophan, this likely comes from a read error.

No cell sorting was done before RNA was extracted from the tissue. The library came from three nested PCR rounds adapted from ARM-PCR protocols. TCRdb processed the multiplex PCR reads anew with MiXCR; each CDR3 protein has one entry. Of approximately 79,000 distinct CDR3 sequences listed, approximately 72% are singletons. The clonotype was recovered from a woman aged 40 to 50 with non-small cell lung cancer. This chain connects TRBV29-1 to TRBJ2-3; D is undetermined. The sample taken for sequencing was lung tumor tissue. CDR3 in amino acids: CSIAVSTDTQYL. The CDR3 DNA reads TGCAGCATTGCGGTCAGCACAGATACGCAGTATCTT.